This TCR beta chain was captured by sequencing in a study of metastatic and nonmetastatic thyroid tumors. Study-level background: Comparative analysis of repertoires was undertaken across blood and tumor or nodule tissue obtained from malignant and benign thyroid patients. Study-wide points: As reported, TCR beta diversity in blood and tumor was significantly higher in malignant thyroid tumors than in benign nodules.

In its sample, this clone was seen many times. Its antigen is as yet unknown. Thyroid surgery had not been preceded by any treatment in any patient. The CDR3 runs 13 residues. In germline, CDR1 is SGDLS, CDR2 YYNGEE. J gave up 9 bases and V 0 bases, and 3 bases lay outside the gene matches. Original processing notes: For papillary thyroid cancer, a distant-metastasis classifier was constructed from CDR3 differences observed across clinicopathological groups. TCRdb re-called clones via MiXCR from the PCR reads. The V and J calls shown here were made by TCRdb, not taken from the authors' results. Of 20,000 or so clones listed, 22% are singletons.

The clonotype comes from a male donor with papillary thyroid cancer or a benign thyroid nodule (not recorded which). Some clones in this sample may be carry-over from other donors' samples. The sample consisted of tumor tissue. The chain uses TRBV9 and TRBJ2-1; 7 bases map to TRBD2. CDR3 residues: CASSVGGGSEQFF. CDR3 DNA: TGTGCCAGCAGCGTAGGAGGCGGGAGTGAGCAGTTCTTC.